The source of this T cell receptor (beta chain) is a study of somatic mutations in cytotoxic T cells in rheumatoid arthritis (dated by TCRdb to 2015 to 2018). Background for the entire study: Right after diagnosis and prior to the start of any treatment, around 28 ml EDTA of peripheral blood was drawn from patients. TCRB deep sequencing was performed for approximately 60 rheumatoid arthritis patients and about 20 healthy controls. Patient and control groups had essentially identical median ages. Whether expanded CD8+ T-cell clones in untreated, newly diagnosed rheumatoid arthritis carry somatic mutations was the study question, and clonality was characterized with TCRB deep sequencing. Some T-cell populations stained with V beta antibodies were sorted by flow on a FACSAria II or Sony SH800 to nearly 100% purity, with sorted V beta1+ cells additionally subjected to TCRB sequencing.

The study at large found these results: CD8+ clonality increased with age in patients (Spearman r ~ 0.5) but not in healthy controls. In about an eighth of the roughly 65 patients, more than 20% of CD8+ cells belonged to the largest CD8+ clone, while several identical CD8+ TCRB sequences were shared between blood and synovial fluid. The slight underrepresentation of TRBV07 in patients was not corrected for multiple comparisons. The antigen targets of the expanded CD8+ clones were unknown, and absence from virus-specific databases did not rule out viral specificity. There was no significant difference in CD8+ T-cell clonality between rheumatoid arthritis patients and age-matched healthy controls.

On an AutoMACS, CD4+ and CD8+ cells were isolated via positive magnetic bead selection, and their purity was verified by flow cytometry. After a first flow cytometry screen using a TCR V beta antibody panel, clonal expansions were characterized through TCRB deep sequencing of sorted CD8+ fractions. Isolation of peripheral blood mononuclear cells was done through Ficoll-Paque PLUS density gradient separation. DNA was extracted from CD4-enriched, CD8-enriched or PBMC samples with Nucleospin Tissue or Tissue XS kits and quantified with a Qubit 2.0 fluorometer. TCRB CDR3 sequencing used the immunoSEQ assay on genomic DNA. As for how the authors treated the data: Only a few patient CD8+ clones larger than 1% matched published virus-specific TCRB sequences when compared against them. The analyses included only productive TCRB rearrangements. A clone was defined by a unique TCRB CDR3 sequence, and clonality was computed as a productive clonality index based on Shannon entropy. Repertoire overlap for a pair of samples was computed from each clone's template counts relative to total templates per sample. V-gene usage measured by flow cytometry correlated with TCRB sequencing V-gene usage, with a Spearman r of about 0.61. Sourced from immuneACCESS, this table was stored by TCRdb with only in-frame sequences that have V and J called. A share of the clones is absent; for the studies checked, an unresolved V gene accounts for under half, and the remainder has no known explanation. The V and J calls and clone size were taken over from that table, and D and trimming were inferred from the DNA. The sample has 13,000 or so clones on record, over 65% of them singletons. Of the sample, 25% to 30% is held by the ten largest clones.

For this clone: Its antigen is not yet known. No much larger clone exists at a distance of one base, and base qualities are not known.

Taken from cysteine to phenylalanine, the CDR3 has 15 residues. The only DNA kept is the CDR3, 45 bases in frame from the first base. The germline V gene (reference sequence) specifies LNHDA as CDR1 and SQIVND as CDR2. V sheds 3 bases and J sheds 0 bases, leaving 11 bases between their ends. The chain is assembled from TRBV19 and TRBJ1-1, with no confident D gene call. Sequencing input: CD8+ T cells sorted from blood. This TCR was recovered from an adult with rheumatoid arthritis. The DNA sequence follows: TGTGCCAGTAGTATGGTCCCCCTTCTGAACACTGAAGCTTTCTTT. This gives the protein CASSMVPLLNTEAFF.